A single sample gave rise to the 19 T cell receptor beta chains below, sequenced in a study of cytomegalovirus exposure and HLA in healthy donors. The PCR was carried out with 60 Vbeta primers and 13 Jbeta primers. Clones were read by immunoSEQ multiplex PCR, and TCRdb kept only the in-frame ones, dropping some. This table holds some 110,000 clones. The specimen was PBMCs. These receptors were collected from a man in his forties in good health and CMV-seropositive.

The J gene is TRBJ1-1, the V gene TRBV14; weak D call: TRBD1 (6 bases). Trimming left V 7 bases short and J 0 bases short, with 9 bases between. The CDR3 has 13 residues. Germline V gene sequence: CDR1 SGHDN, CDR2 FVKESK. This chain's CDR3 is CASTRQVNTEAFF. CDR3 bases: TGTGCCAGCACACGACAGGTGAACACTGAAGCTTTCTTT.

The chain joins TRBV11-2 to TRBJ1-1; D gene uncertain. The CDR3 contains 15 residues. The V end was cut by 1 base, the J end by 0 bases, with 9 bases between. Germline V lookup: CDR1 SGHAT, CDR2 FQNNGV. Here the CDR3 reads CASSLGLQMNTEAFF. As DNA, the CDR3 is TGTGCCAGCAGCTTAGGGCTCCAGATGAACACTGAAGCTTTCTTT.

The CDR3 coding sequence is TGTGCCAGCAGTGTATTATATAGCAATCAGCCCCAGCATTTT. It is translated as CASSVLYSNQPQHF. The chain carries TRBV2 and TRBJ1-5; no clear D gene. V lost 4 bases, J lost 0 bases, and 7 bases lay in between. The CDR3 totals 14 residues. Germline V CDR1 and CDR2: SNHLY, FYNNEI.

The chain couples TRBV25-1 to TRBJ2-1; the match to TRBD2 covers 10 bases. V shed 11 bases, J shed 3 bases, and the junction held 7 bases outside the gene matches. Per germline, CDR1 MGHDK and CDR2 SYGVNS. The CDR3 runs 14 residues. The CDR3 nucleotides are TGTGCCGCGCTCTCTAGCGGGGGCTACAATGAGCAGTTCTTC. Protein product: CAALSSGGYNEQFF.

The genes are TRBV7-3 and TRBJ1-1; 8 nucleotides align to TRBD1. CDR1 is SGHTA, CDR2 FQGTGA, per germline. The CDR3 loop spans 19 amino acids. V lost 2 bases, J lost 3 bases, and 17 bases stayed unmatched. The CDR3 DNA follows: TGTGCCAGCAGCTTATACCCAAGGAACAACAGGGGGGAGGACACTGAAGCTTTCTTT. Residues: CASSLYPRNNRGEDTEAFF.

The V gene is TRBV7-9, the J gene TRBJ2-1; no definite D call. This CDR3 comprises 14 residues. The V and J ends lost 1 base and 6 bases respectively, with 10 bases between them. Germline V CDR1 and CDR2: SEHNR, FQNEAQ (reference sequence). The CDR3 protein is CASSLGDTGNEQFF. The CDR3 DNA sequence: TGTGCCAGCAGCTTAGGTGATACGGGCAATGAGCAGTTCTTC.

The chain couples TRBV28 to TRBJ2-1; 11 bases are a match to TRBD2. Germline V gene lookup returns CDR1 MDHEN and CDR2 SYDVKM. This CDR3 has 17 residues. V lost 3 bases, J lost 6 bases, and 10 bases stayed unmatched. As DNA, the CDR3 is TGTGCCAGCAGTTTTCAGCTAGCGGGAGGTTTGGCCAATGAGCAGTTCTTC. Translating gives CASSFQLAGGLANEQFF.

The rearrangement joins TRBV13 to TRBJ2-7; 8 bases agree with TRBD1. Per germline, CDR1 PRHDT and CDR2 FYEKMQ (reference sequence). Trimming cost V 5 bases and J 3 bases; bases outside gene matches: 6. The CDR3 is 14 residues long. The chain's CDR3 is CASSRTGGSYEQYF. As DNA, the CDR3 is TGTGCCAGCAGCCGTACAGGGGGGAGCTACGAGCAGTACTTC.

Details on this clone: The same CDR3 can be traced to other DNA sequences in this sample. This chain connects TRBV2 to TRBJ2-7, with D tentatively TRBD2 (5 bases). The V end lost 7 bases, the J end lost 0 bases, and 19 bases lay between the germline ends. The length of the CDR3 is 16 residues. In germline, CDR1 is SNHLY, CDR2 FYNNEI. The CDR3 loop is CASIPRGHSLSYEQYF. Written as DNA, the CDR3 is TGTGCCAGCATACCCAGAGGGCACTCCCTCTCCTACGAGCAGTACTTC.

The chain links TRBV19 to TRBJ2-7; 14 bases map to TRBD2. The germline V gene encodes CDR1 LNHDA and CDR2 SQIVND (reference sequence). After removal of 6 bases from V and 5 bases from J, the junction contained 3 bases not matched to a gene. The CDR3 sequence is 14 residues long. The CDR3 bases are TGTGCCAGTAGCCCGGGACTAGCGGGAGACGAGCAGTACTTC. Its translation: CASSPGLAGDEQYF.

The chain uses TRBV28 and TRBJ2-1; 12 nucleotides align to TRBD2. The CDR3 is made up of 16 amino acids. The germline V gene has CDR1 MDHEN and CDR2 SYDVKM. Trimming cost V 5 bases and J 6 bases; bases outside gene matches: 8. This CDR3 reads CASSTRTSGISNEQFF. The CDR3 coding sequence is TGTGCCAGCAGTACTCGGACTAGCGGGATTAGCAATGAGCAGTTCTTC.

The chain has TRBV5-1 and TRBJ2-6, with TRBD2 matching 8 bases. V dropped 1 base and J dropped 4; count of bases not matched to a gene: 7. This CDR3 comprises 17 residues. CDR1 SGHRS and CDR2 YFSETQ come from the germline V gene. The CDR3 nucleotides are TGCGCCAGCAGCTTGACTAGCGGTCCGACGGGGGCCAACGTCCTGACTTTC. Protein product: CASSLTSGPTGANVLTF. Drawing the rest from reference TRBV5-1 and TRBJ2-6, the complete variable domain is KAGVTQTPRYLIKTRGQQVTLSCSPISGHRSVSWYQQTPGQGLQFLFEYFSETQRNKGNFPGRFSGRQFSNSRSEMNVSTLELGDSALYLCASSLTSGPTGANVLTFGAGSRLTVL.

The gene calls are TRBV6-5 and TRBJ1-2, with 9 bases fitting TRBD1. After removal of 2 bases from V and 5 bases from J, the junction contained 3 bases not matched to a gene. The CDR3 extends over 14 amino acids. CDR1 is MNHEY and CDR2 is SVGAGI in the germline V gene. In DNA, the CDR3 is TGTGCCAGCAGTTACCAGGGGACAGGGTATGGCTACACCTTC. Its translation is CASSYQGTGYGYTF.

The chain links TRBV14 to TRBJ1-1, with D possibly matching TRBD1 (5 bases). The germline V gene encodes CDR1 SGHDN and CDR2 FVKESK. Trimming pared 2 bases from V and 4 bases from J, leaving 11 bases between. The CDR3 sequence is 14 residues long. Here the CDR3 reads CASSQLQGGTEAFF. CDR3 sequence (DNA): TGTGCCAGCAGCCAACTGCAGGGAGGCACTGAAGCTTTCTTT.

The chain combines TRBV7-6 with TRBJ1-3; D remains ambiguous. The V and J ends lost 5 bases and 0 bases respectively, with 8 bases between them. The CDR3 totals 14 residues. The germline V gene has CDR1 SGHVS and CDR2 FNYEAQ. The CDR3 reads CASSSTNSGNTIYF. DNA of the CDR3: TGTGCCAGCAGCAGTACAAACTCTGGAAACACCATATATTTT.

This sequence joins TRBV6-5 and TRBJ2-3, with TRBD1 identical over 8 bases. Germline CDR1 and CDR2: MNHEY and SVGAGI. This CDR3 has 15 amino acids. V lost 6 bases and J lost 3; bases outside the gene matches: 8. CDR3 nucleotide sequence: TGTGCCAGCAGCCGGACAGGGACCTATACAGATACGCAGTATTTT. Translated: CASSRTGTYTDTQYF.

The V call is TRBV10-2, the J call TRBJ2-7; 10 bases agree with TRBD2. Trimming at V came to 6 bases and at J to 2 bases, leaving 10 bases not matched to a gene. This CDR3 region has 16 residues. CDR1 is WSHSY and CDR2 is SAAADI in the germline V gene. The CDR3 nucleotides read TGCGCCAGCAGGACCCGCAGTAGCGGGAGGACCTACGAGCAGTACTTC. This encodes CASRTRSSGRTYEQYF.

The chain couples TRBV7-2 to TRBJ1-5; 10 bases map to TRBD1. This CDR3 is built from 14 residues. V trimming: 5 bases; J trimming: 6 bases; junction bases outside the gene matches: 4. CDR1 and CDR2 from the germline V gene are SGHTA and FQGNSA. The CDR3 DNA sequence: TGTGCCAGCAGCGACAGGGGGCGCGGTCAGCCCCAGCATTTT. Amino acids: CASSDRGRGQPQHF. Supplemented by reference TRBV7-2 and TRBJ1-5, the full variable domain reads GAGVSQSPSNKVTEKGKDVELRCDPISGHTALYWYRQSLGQGLEFLIYFQGNSAPDKSGLPSDRFSAERTGGSVSTLTIQRTQQEDSAVYLCASSDRGRGQPQHFGDGTRLSIL.

The rearrangement uses TRBV19 and TRBJ2-3; D possibly corresponds to TRBD1 (6 bases). Germline V gives CDR1 LNHDA, CDR2 SQIVND (reference sequence). The CDR3 covers 14 residues. Trimming left V 5 bases short and J 3 bases short, with 12 bases between. The CDR3 DNA reads as TGTGCCAGTAGTGAACAAGGGACAACAGATACGCAGTATTTT. Residues: CASSEQGTTDTQYF.